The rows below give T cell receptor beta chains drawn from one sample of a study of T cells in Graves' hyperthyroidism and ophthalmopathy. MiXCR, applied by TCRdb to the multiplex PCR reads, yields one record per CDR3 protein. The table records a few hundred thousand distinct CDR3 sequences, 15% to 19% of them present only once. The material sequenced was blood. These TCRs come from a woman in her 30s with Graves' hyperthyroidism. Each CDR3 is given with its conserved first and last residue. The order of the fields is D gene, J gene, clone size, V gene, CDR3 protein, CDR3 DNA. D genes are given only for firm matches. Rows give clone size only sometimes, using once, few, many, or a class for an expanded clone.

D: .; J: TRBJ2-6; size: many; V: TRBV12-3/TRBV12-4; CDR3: CASSPQGLSGANVLTF; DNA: TGTGCCAGCAGCCCCCAGGGTCTCTCTGGGGCCAACGTCCTGACTTTC
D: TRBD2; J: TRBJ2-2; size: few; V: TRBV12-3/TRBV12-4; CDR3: CASRTIAGDHGELFF; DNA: TGTGCCAGCAGAACTATAGCGGGAGACCACGGGGAGCTGTTTTTT
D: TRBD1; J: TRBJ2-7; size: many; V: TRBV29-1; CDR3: CSVDGQGRAEQYF; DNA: TGCAGCGTTGACGGACAGGGGAGAGCCGAGCAGTACTTC
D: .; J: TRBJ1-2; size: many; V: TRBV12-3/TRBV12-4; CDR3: CASSPGHSNYGYTF; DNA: TGTGCCAGCAGTCCGGGACACTCGAACTATGGCTACACCTTC
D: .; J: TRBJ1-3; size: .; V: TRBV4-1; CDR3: CASSQDGNTMYF; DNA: TGCGCCAGCAGCCAAGATGGAAACACCATGTATTTT
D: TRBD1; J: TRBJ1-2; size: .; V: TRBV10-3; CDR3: CAISGGTADYGYTF; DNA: TGTGCCATCAGTGGGGGGACAGCCGACTATGGCTACACCTTC
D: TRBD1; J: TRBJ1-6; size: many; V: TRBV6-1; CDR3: CASSPRQGARPLHF; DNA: TGTGCCAGCAGTCCACGACAGGGGGCAAGGCCCCTCCACTTT
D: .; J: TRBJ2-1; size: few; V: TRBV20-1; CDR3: CSAVGGESSYNEQFF; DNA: TGCAGTGCTGTGGGCGGAGAGAGCTCCTACAATGAGCAGTTCTTC
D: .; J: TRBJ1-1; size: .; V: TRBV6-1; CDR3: CASSDRQVYTEAFF; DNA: TGTGCCAGCAGTGACCGACAGGTTTACACTGAAGCTTTCTTT
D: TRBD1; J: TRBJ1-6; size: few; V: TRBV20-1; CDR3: CSLRDREYSPLHF; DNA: TGCAGTCTCCGGGACAGGGAGTACTCACCCCTCCACTTT
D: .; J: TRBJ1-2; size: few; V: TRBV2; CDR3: CASSDGASYGYTF; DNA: TGTGCCAGCAGTGACGGGGCATCCTATGGCTACACCTTC
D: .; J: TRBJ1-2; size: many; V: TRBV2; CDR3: CATQTYGYTF; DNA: TGTGCCACTCAAACATATGGCTACACCTTC
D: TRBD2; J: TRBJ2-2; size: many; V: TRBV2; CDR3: CASTAGGEAGELFF; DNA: TGTGCCAGCACGGCGGGAGGTGAAGCCGGGGAGCTGTTTTTT
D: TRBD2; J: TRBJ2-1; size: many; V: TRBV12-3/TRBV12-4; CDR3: CASRPGLAGVGYNEQFF; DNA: TGTGCCAGCAGGCCGGGACTAGCGGGAGTAGGTTACAATGAGCAGTTCTTC
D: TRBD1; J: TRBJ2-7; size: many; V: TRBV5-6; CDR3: CASSLSPGQGWEQYF; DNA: TGTGCCAGCAGCTTGTCACCGGGACAGGGATGGGAGCAGTACTTC
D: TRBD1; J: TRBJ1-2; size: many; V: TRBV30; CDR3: CAWSVLDRDSGYTF; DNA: TGTGCCTGGAGTGTCTTGGACAGGGATTCTGGCTACACCTTC
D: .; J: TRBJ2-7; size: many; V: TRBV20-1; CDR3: CSARSVYEQYF; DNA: TGCAGTGCTAGATCCGTTTACGAGCAGTACTTC
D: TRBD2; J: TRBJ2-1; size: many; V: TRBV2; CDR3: CASLRGGSRNEQFF; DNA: TGTGCCAGCCTCCGAGGCGGGAGCAGAAATGAGCAGTTCTTC
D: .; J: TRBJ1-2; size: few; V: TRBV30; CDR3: CAWSVGDSYTF; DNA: TGTGCCTGGAGTGTAGGGGACAGCTACACCTTC
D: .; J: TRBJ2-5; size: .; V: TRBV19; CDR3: CASTAFLQEGGVRETQYF; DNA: TGTGCCAGTACCGCATTCCTTCAAGAGGGGGGCGTCAGAGAGACCCAGTACTTC
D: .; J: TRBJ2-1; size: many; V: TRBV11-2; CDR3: CASSLGLTAYNEQFF; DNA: TGTGCCAGCAGCTTAGGGTTAACCGCGTACAATGAGCAGTTCTTC
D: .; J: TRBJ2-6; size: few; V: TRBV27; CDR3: CASSRDGSSGANVLTF; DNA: TGTGCCAGCAGTCGGGACGGCAGCTCTGGGGCCAACGTCCTGACTTTC
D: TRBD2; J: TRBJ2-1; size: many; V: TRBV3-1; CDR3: CASSQAGGRENNEQFF; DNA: TGTGCCAGCAGCCAAGCAGGCGGGAGGGAAAACAATGAGCAGTTCTTC
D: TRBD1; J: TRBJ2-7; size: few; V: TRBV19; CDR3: CASSPQGGQGYEQYF; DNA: TGTGCCAGTAGTCCCCAAGGGGGACAGGGGTACGAGCAGTACTTC
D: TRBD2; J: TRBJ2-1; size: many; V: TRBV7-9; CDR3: CASSRTRLAGGPNEQFF; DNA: TGTGCCAGCAGCCGTACCAGGTTAGCGGGAGGGCCCAATGAGCAGTTCTTC
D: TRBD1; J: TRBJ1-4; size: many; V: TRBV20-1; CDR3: CSASAVTGANEKLFF; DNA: TGCAGTGCCTCAGCCGTGACAGGGGCTAATGAAAAACTGTTTTTT
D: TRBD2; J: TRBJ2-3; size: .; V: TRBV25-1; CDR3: CASSEYPGTSGCTDTQYF; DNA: TGTGCCAGCAGTGAATACCCAGGGACTAGCGGTTGCACAGATACGCAGTATTTT
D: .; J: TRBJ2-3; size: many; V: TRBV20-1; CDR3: CSRDGDTQYF; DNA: TGCAGCCGGGACGGAGATACGCAGTATTTT
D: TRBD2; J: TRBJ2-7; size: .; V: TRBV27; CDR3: CASSLEGPSGKYEQYF; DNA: TGTGCCAGCAGTTTAGAGGGGCCTAGCGGGAAATACGAGCAGTACTTC
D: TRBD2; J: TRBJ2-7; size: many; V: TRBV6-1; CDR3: CASSEGGSGSYEQYF; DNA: TGTGCCAGCAGTGAAGGAGGTAGCGGGAGTTACGAGCAGTACTTC
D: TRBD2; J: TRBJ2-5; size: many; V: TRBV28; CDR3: CASSWASGLQETQYF; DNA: TGTGCCAGCAGTTGGGCTAGCGGGCTACAAGAGACCCAGTACTTC
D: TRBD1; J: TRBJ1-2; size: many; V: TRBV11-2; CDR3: CASSLTGTGIGGYTF; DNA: TGTGCCAGCAGCTTAACCGGGACAGGGATCGGTGGCTACACCTTC
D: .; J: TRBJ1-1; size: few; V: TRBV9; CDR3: CASSLLQGDTEAFF; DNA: TGTGCCAGCAGCCTACTCCAAGGAGACACTGAAGCTTTCTTT
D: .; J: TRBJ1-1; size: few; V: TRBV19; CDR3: CASSWAQGNTEAFF; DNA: TGTGCCAGTAGTTGGGCTCAGGGGAACACTGAAGCTTTCTTT
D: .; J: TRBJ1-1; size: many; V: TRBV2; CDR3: CASTETKRNTEAFF; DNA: TGTGCCAGCACCGAGACAAAAAGGAACACTGAAGCTTTCTTT
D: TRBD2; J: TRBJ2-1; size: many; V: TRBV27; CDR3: CARGGGTTRNEQFF; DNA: TGTGCCAGAGGTGGGGGGACTACCCGCAATGAGCAGTTCTTC
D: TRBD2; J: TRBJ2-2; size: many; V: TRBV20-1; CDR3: CSAPIAGGQGGELFF; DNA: TGCAGTGCTCCGATAGCGGGAGGGCAGGGCGGGGAGCTGTTTTTT
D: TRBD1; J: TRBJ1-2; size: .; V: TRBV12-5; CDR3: CASGWGTGGAFGYTF; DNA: TGTGCTAGTGGTTGGGGGACAGGGGGTGCATTTGGCTACACCTTC
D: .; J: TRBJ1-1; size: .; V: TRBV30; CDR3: CAWSSGFSAEAFF; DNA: TGTGCCTGGAGCTCCGGGTTCAGCGCTGAAGCTTTCTTT
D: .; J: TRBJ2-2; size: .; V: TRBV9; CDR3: CASSRGIGTGELFF; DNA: TGTGCCAGCAGTCGGGGGATTGGCACCGGGGAGCTGTTTTTT
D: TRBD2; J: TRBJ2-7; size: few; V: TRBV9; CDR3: CASSPLAGYYEQYF; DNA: TGTGCCAGCAGCCCCCTAGCGGGGTACTACGAGCAGTACTTC
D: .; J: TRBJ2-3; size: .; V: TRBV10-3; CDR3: CAIKASYRTDTQYF; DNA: TGTGCCATCAAAGCTAGCTATCGCACAGATACGCAGTATTTT
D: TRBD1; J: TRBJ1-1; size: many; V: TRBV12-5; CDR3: CASGLVLGTDTGDTEAFF; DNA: TGTGCTAGTGGTTTGGTACTCGGGACAGATACCGGGGACACTGAAGCTTTCTTT
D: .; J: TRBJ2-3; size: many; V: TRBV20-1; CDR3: CRGLGSGDTQYF; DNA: TGCAGGGGTCTCGGGAGCGGAGATACGCAGTATTTT
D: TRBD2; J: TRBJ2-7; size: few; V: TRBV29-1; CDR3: CSVETSGSSYEQYF; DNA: TGCAGCGTTGAAACTAGCGGGAGTTCCTACGAGCAGTACTTC
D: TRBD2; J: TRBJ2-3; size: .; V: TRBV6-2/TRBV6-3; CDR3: CASSSGLASSTDTQYF; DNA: TGTGCCAGCAGTTCCGGACTAGCATCTAGCACAGATACGCAGTATTTT
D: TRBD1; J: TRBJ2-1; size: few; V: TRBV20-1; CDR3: CSAPKDRGDGEQFF; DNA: TGCAGTGCTCCAAAAGACAGGGGCGACGGTGAGCAGTTCTTC
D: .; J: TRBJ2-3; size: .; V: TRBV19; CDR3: CASTAFAGTRTQYF; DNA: TGTGCCAGTACCGCCTTTGCTGGCACAAGAACGCAGTATTTT
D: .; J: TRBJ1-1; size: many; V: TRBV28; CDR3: CASSPWGLGAGSRNTEAFF; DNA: TGTGCCAGCAGCCCGTGGGGTCTAGGAGCCGGTTCCCGGAACACTGAAGCTTTCTTT
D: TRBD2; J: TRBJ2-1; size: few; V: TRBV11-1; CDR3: CASSPDLAVEQFF; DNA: TGTGCCAGCAGCCCCGACCTAGCGGTTGAGCAGTTCTTC
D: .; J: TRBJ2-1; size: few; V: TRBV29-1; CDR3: CSVEPVVDSFNEQFF; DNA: TGCAGCGTTGAACCTGTTGTGGACAGTTTCAATGAGCAGTTCTTC
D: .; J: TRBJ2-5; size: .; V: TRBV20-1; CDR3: CSARDPETQYF; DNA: TGCAGTGCTAGAGATCCCGAGACCCAGTACTTC
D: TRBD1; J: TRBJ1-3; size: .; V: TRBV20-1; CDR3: CSARVVTGEKSGNTIYF; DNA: TGCAGTGCTAGAGTCGTGACAGGGGAAAAGTCTGGAAACACCATATATTTT